One sample yielded the 9 T cell receptor beta chains listed below, sequenced in a study of T cells in women clearing cervical HPV infection. Only in-frame clones appear in the TCRdb table, and some are missing; sequencing was by immunoSEQ multiplex PCR. The sample holds about 34,000 clones. Sequenced input: blood buffy coat. Every receptor here comes from a woman between 18 and 69 years old with a cervical HPV16 infection that either progressed to CIN3+ or cleared (not recorded which).

Worth noting for this clone: The CDR3 end falls 3 residues outside the read, so it is completed with the germline J gene. The chain is built from TRBV5-1 and TRBJ2-2; a weak D match, TRBD1 (6 bases). Germline-derived CDR1 and CDR2 are SGHRS and YFSETQ. Deletions cut 2 bases from V and 2 bases from J, with 16 bases between. There are 17 residues in the CDR3. The sequenced part of the CDR3 DNA is TGCGCCAGCAGCTTAGGTACGACAGGTACCAACACCGGGGAG. As protein: CASSLGTTGTNTGE. The whole CDR3 protein is CASSLGTTGTNTGELFF.

Details on this clone: The read terminates 3 residues before the CDR3 end, so the remaining end is supplied by the germline J gene. The chain couples TRBV5-1 to TRBJ2-3; D remains ambiguous. The CDR3 consists of 13 residues. V lost 7 bases to trimming and J lost 4 bases, with 13 bases between them. Germline V gives CDR1 SGHRS, CDR2 YFSETQ. The DNA read from the CDR3 is TGCGCCAGCGCTGCAGGTCGTGCAGATACG. The encoded protein is CASAAGRADT. The full CDR3 sequence reads CASAAGRADTQYF.

As to this clone: Sequencing ends 3 residues short of the CDR3 end; the germline J gene provides the rest. The chain uses TRBV20-1 and TRBJ2-5; 8 bases map to TRBD2. There are 14 residues in the CDR3. V shed 6 bases, J shed 5 bases, and the junction held 11 bases outside the gene matches. Germline V gene data show CDR1 as DFQATT and CDR2 as SNEGSKA (reference sequence). The CDR3 DNA, read in part, is TGCAGTGCCCATTCGGGGGGGGCTAGGGAGACC. It encodes CSAHSGGARET. The full CDR3 protein reads CSAHSGGARETQYF.

Of note for this clone: The read ends 3 residues early relative to the CDR3; the germline J gene fills the gap. The V gene is TRBV20-1, the J gene TRBJ2-2; 12 bases are shared with TRBD1. This CDR3 comprises 16 residues. Looked up from germline, CDR1 is DFQATT and CDR2 is SNEGSKA (reference sequence). The CDR3 bases that were read are TGCAGTGCTAGAGATCGGGGACAGGGGGCAGGGGAAAAG. Its protein is CSARDRGQGAGEK. The entire CDR3 protein reads CSARDRGQGAGEKLFF.

This clone is called medium-sized based on its frequency. The CDR3 spells CASSLTGADTQYF. The CDR3 DNA, read in part, is TGTGCCAGCAGCTTAACAGGGGCAGATACG. J is TRBJ2-3 and V is TRBV7-3; D is possibly TRBD1 (5 bases). The DNA ends 3 residues before the CDR3 does, and the rest of the CDR3 is filled in from the germline J gene. The germline CDR1 and CDR2 sequences are SGHTA and FQGTGA. Trimming pared 0 bases from V and 4 bases from J, leaving 5 bases between. This CDR3 contains 13 residues.

Comment on this clone: The sequenced fragment ends 3 residues before the CDR3 boundary, so the rest is inferred from the germline J gene. The V and J genes are TRBV7-6 and TRBJ2-2, with unresolved D. This CDR3 comprises 13 residues. Germline CDR1 SGHVS, CDR2 FNYEAQ. The part of the CDR3 DNA that was read is TGTGCCAGCAGCTTACGGTTGGTTGAAAAG. This encodes CASSLRLVEK. The full CDR3 protein is CASSLRLVEKLFF. Variable domain in full (rest from reference TRBV7-6 and TRBJ2-2): GAGVSQSPRYKVTKRGQDVALRCDPISGHVSLYWYRQALGQGPEFLTYFNYEAQQDKSGLPNDRFSAERPEGSISTLTIQRTEQRDSAMYRCASSLRLVEKLFFGEGSRLTVL.

With regard to this clone: The read comes to an end 3 residues before the CDR3 does, leaving the germline J gene to fill in the end. The chain recombines TRBV20-1 with TRBJ2-4; the D gene is possibly TRBD1 (6 bases). From germline, CDR1 is DFQATT and CDR2 SNEGSKA (reference sequence). The CDR3 is made up of 16 amino acids. Incomplete CDR3 DNA: TGCAGTGCTAAGCCCCCGCGGGCCAGGGGTACCTATGGT. Its protein product is CSAKPPRARGTYG. The full CDR3 protein is CSAKPPRARGTYGQYF.

Remarks on this clone: The CDR3 goes on 3 residues after the read ends, and that part is filled in from the germline J gene. This chain links TRBV20-1 with TRBJ1-5, with D possibly TRBD1 on 5 matching bases. Trimming removed 0 bases from V and 2 bases from J, with 14 bases in between. This CDR3 comprises 16 residues. Germline CDR1 and CDR2: DFQATT and SNEGSKA (reference sequence). CDR3 DNA (partial): TGCAGTGCTAGAGACCCAGACAGAGGACGCAATCAGCCC. It translates to CSARDPDRGRNQP. The full CDR3 protein is CSARDPDRGRNQPQHF.

A note on this clone: The read falls 3 residues short of the CDR3 end, and the missing part is taken from the germline J gene. The J gene is TRBJ1-1, the V gene TRBV20-1; a weak D match, TRBD1 (5 bases). Trimming removed 5 bases from V and 0 bases from J, with 10 bases in between. Per germline, CDR1 DFQATT and CDR2 SNEGSKA (reference sequence). The CDR3 consists of 13 residues. CDR3 residues: CSAPGLLNTEAFF. CDR3 bases read: TGCAGTGCTCCGGGACTGCTGAACACTGAA.